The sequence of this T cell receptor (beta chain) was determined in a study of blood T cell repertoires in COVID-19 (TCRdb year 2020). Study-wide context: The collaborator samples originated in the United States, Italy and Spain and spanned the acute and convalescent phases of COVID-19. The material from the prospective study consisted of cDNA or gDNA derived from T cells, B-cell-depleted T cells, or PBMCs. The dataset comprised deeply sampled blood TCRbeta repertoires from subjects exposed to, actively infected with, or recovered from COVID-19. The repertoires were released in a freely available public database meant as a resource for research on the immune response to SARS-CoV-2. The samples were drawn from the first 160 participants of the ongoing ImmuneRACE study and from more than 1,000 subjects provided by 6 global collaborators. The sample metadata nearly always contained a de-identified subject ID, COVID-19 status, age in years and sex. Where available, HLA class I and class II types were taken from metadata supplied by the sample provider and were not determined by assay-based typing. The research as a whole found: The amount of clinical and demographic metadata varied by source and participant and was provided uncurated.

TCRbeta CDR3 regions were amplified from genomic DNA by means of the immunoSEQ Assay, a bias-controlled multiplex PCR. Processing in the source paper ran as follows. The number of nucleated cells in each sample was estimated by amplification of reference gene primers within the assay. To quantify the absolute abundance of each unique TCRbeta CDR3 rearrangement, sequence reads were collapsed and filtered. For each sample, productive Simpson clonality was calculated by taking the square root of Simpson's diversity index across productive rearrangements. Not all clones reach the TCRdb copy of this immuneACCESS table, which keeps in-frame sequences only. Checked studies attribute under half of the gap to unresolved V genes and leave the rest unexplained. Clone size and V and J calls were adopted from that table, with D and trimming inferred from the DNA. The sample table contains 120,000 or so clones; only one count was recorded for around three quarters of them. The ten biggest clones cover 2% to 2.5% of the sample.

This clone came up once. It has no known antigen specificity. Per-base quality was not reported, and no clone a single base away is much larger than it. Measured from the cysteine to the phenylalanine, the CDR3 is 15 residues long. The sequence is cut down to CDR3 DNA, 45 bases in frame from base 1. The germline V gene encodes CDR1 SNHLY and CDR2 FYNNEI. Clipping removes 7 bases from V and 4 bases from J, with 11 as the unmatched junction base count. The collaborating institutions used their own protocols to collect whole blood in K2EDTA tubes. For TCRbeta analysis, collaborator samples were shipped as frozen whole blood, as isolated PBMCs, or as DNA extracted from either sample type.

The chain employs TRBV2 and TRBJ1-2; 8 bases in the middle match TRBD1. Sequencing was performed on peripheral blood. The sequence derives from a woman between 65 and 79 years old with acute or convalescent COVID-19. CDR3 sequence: CASIVRDRRSYGYTF. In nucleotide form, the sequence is TGTGCCAGCATCGTCAGGGACAGGAGATCCTATGGCTACACCTTC.